This passage covers 7 T cell receptor beta chains from one sample sequenced in a study of cytomegalovirus exposure and HLA in healthy donors. 60 Vbeta and 13 Jbeta primers were used in PCR. The protocol was immunoSEQ multiplex PCR, while the TCRdb copy is restricted to in-frame clones and leaves out a portion. The sample holds 100,000 to 150,000 clones, over 75% seen once. Sequencing used PBMCs. The receptors come from a male donor in good health and CMV-seropositive.

To note about this clone: A read error may produce the germline difference seen at one junction end. This sequence joins TRBV30 and TRBJ2-6, with a tentative D call TRBD1 (5 bases). This CDR3 is 17 amino acids long. Germline V gene lookup returns CDR1 GTSNPN and CDR2 SVGIG (reference sequence). The CDR3 nucleotides read TGTGCCTGGAGTGAGCGATTCGGATCCTCTGGGGCCAACGGCCTGACTTTC. Its translation is CAWSERFGSSGANGLTF.

The chain links TRBV29-1 to TRBJ1-2, with TRBD1 identical over 10 bases. The CDR3 consists of 14 residues. In germline, CDR1 is SQVTM, CDR2 ANQGSEA. V lost 3 bases and J lost 2; bases outside the gene matches: 3. The CDR3 region is CSVEDRGKNYGYTF. CDR3 DNA sequence: TGCAGCGTTGAGGACAGGGGGAAGAACTATGGCTACACCTTC. The full variable domain, completed using reference TRBV29-1 and TRBJ1-2, is SAVISQKPSRDICQRGTSLTIQCQVDSQVTMMFWYRQQPGQSLTLIATANQGSEATYESGFVIDKFPISRPNLTFSTLTVSNMSPEDSSIYLCSVEDRGKNYGYTFGSGTRLTVV.

The rearrangement links TRBV29-1 to TRBJ2-7, with TRBD1 matching over 8 bases. The J segment lost 1 base and the V segment lost 6 bases, leaving 11 bases of the junction unmatched. The CDR3 has 15 residues. From germline, CDR1 is SQVTM and CDR2 ANQGSEA. The CDR3 sequence is CSVLTGEKGSYEQYF. The DNA of the CDR3 is TGCAGCGTCCTGACAGGGGAGAAGGGGTCCTACGAGCAGTACTTC.

The chain recombines TRBV27 with TRBJ2-2; no clear D gene. Trimming pared 2 bases from V and 6 bases from J, leaving 13 bases between. The CDR3 extends over 15 amino acids. Germline CDR1 and CDR2: MNHEY and SMNVEV (reference sequence). CDR3 sequence reads: CASSLPPVPPGELFF. CDR3 coding DNA: TGTGCCAGCAGTTTACCCCCGGTCCCGCCCGGGGAGCTGTTTTTT.

The chain couples TRBV2 to TRBJ2-7; 8 bases are shared with TRBD2. There are 14 residues in the CDR3. J lost 5 bases, V lost 5 bases, and 8 bases had no gene match. CDR1 is SNHLY, CDR2 FYNNEI, per germline. The chain's CDR3 is CASSPTGGSDEQYF. Written as DNA, the CDR3 is TGTGCCAGCAGTCCGACGGGAGGGTCGGACGAGCAGTACTTC.

In regard to this clone: The sample has other DNA sequences that encode this CDR3 too. V usage is TRBV20-1 and J usage is TRBJ2-5; D remains ambiguous. Germline lookup yields CDR1 DFQATT and CDR2 SNEGSKA (reference sequence). Trimming stripped 3 bases from V and 5 bases from J, with 4 bases between. The CDR3 length is 10 residues. Here the CDR3 DNA reads TGCAGTGCTAGTAGCGAGACCCAGTACTTC. It codes for CSASSETQYF.

The chain couples TRBV9 to TRBJ1-6; 9 nucleotides match TRBD1. CDR1 is SGDLS, CDR2 YYNGEE, per germline. V lost 3 bases and J lost 7; bases outside the gene matches: 11. CDR3 length: 17 amino acids. The CDR3 DNA reads TGTGCCAGCAGCGCGTCCCCCCCCGGGACAGGGAATTCACCCCTCCACTTT. Encoded protein: CASSASPPGTGNSPLHF.